These T cell receptor beta chains were read from a single sample in a study of long-term antiretroviral therapy in people with HIV. Sequencing was performed with immunoSEQ multiplex PCR; in TCRdb, only in-frame clones are kept and a portion is missing. The sample yields around 17,000 clones, 90% to 95% seen once. This specimen consisted of unsorted PBMCs, obtained roughly 10 years after starting antiretroviral therapy. The source of these receptors is a man aged 25 to 45 with HIV. Both conserved end residues are part of each CDR3. Fields, in order: CDR3 length, D gene, J gene, V gene, clone size, CDR3 protein, CDR3 DNA. The D gene is left open where the match is weak. Size is omitted from some rows. Given values are once, few, many or a class for expanded clones.

length: 14
D: -
J: TRBJ2-3
V: TRBV7-3
size: -
CDR3: CASSLGDYTDTQYF
DNA: TGTGCCAGCAGCTTAGGAGACTACACAGATACGCAGTATTTT

length: 14
D: -
J: TRBJ1-3
V: TRBV6-6
size: -
CDR3: CASRLANSGNTIYF
DNA: TGTGCCAGCAGATTAGCAAACTCTGGAAACACCATATATTTT

length: 14
D: TRBD1
J: TRBJ1-3
V: TRBV7-7
size: -
CDR3: CASSAGTGRNTIYF
DNA: TGTGCTAGCAGCGCCGGGACAGGAAGAAACACCATATATTTT

length: 16
D: -
J: TRBJ1-1
V: TRBV4-2
size: -
CDR3: CASSQDHATENTEAFF
DNA: TGTGCCAGCAGCCAAGATCACGCGACAGAGAACACTGAAGCTTTCTTT

length: 13
D: TRBD2
J: TRBJ2-7
V: TRBV6-6
size: -
CDR3: CASTPSGSYEQYF
DNA: TGTGCCAGCACGCCTAGCGGAAGCTACGAGCAGTACTTC

length: 15
D: TRBD1
J: TRBJ2-3
V: TRBV19
size: -
CDR3: CASSIMGQSTDTQYF
DNA: TGTGCCAGTAGTATTATGGGACAGTCCACAGATACGCAGTATTTT

length: 14
D: TRBD1
J: TRBJ2-7
V: TRBV6-1
size: -
CDR3: CASSNRDRNLEQYF
DNA: TGTGCCAGCAGTAACCGGGACAGGAACCTCGAGCAGTACTTC

length: 12
D: TRBD1
J: TRBJ1-2
V: TRBV19
size: -
CDR3: CASKGTGGGYTF
DNA: TGTGCCAGTAAAGGGACAGGCGGTGGCTACACCTTC

length: 15
D: -
J: TRBJ1-1
V: TRBV9
size: -
CDR3: CASSVGLTLNTEAFF
DNA: TGTGCCAGCAGCGTAGGGTTAACACTGAACACTGAAGCTTTCTTT

length: 13
D: -
J: TRBJ1-1
V: TRBV7-9
size: -
CDR3: CASSVGEGVEAFF
DNA: TGTGCCAGCAGCGTAGGGGAAGGGGTTGAAGCTTTCTTT

length: 15
D: -
J: TRBJ2-2
V: TRBV5-4
size: -
CDR3: CASSLVPANTGELFF
DNA: TGTGCCAGCAGCTTGGTCCCAGCGAACACCGGGGAGCTGTTTTTT

length: 16
D: TRBD2
J: TRBJ2-5
V: TRBV7-2
size: -
CDR3: CASSLVRGLTQETQYF
DNA: TGTGCCAGCAGCTTAGTACGGGGACTAACTCAAGAGACCCAGTACTTC

length: 18
D: TRBD2
J: TRBJ2-1
V: TRBV11-3
size: -
CDR3: CASSLEGWRGGGNDEQFF
DNA: TGTGCCAGCAGCTTAGAGGGGTGGCGGGGGGGCGGGAACGATGAGCAGTTCTTC

length: 14
D: -
J: TRBJ2-5
V: TRBV7-2
size: -
CDR3: CASSLVAAQETQYF
DNA: TGTGCCAGCAGCTTAGTGGCAGCTCAAGAGACCCAGTACTTC

length: 17
D: TRBD2
J: TRBJ2-5
V: TRBV2
size: -
CDR3: CASSAEGRLAVQETQYF
DNA: TGTGCCAGCAGTGCCGAGGGTAGACTAGCGGTACAAGAGACCCAGTACTTC

length: 16
D: TRBD1
J: TRBJ1-1
V: TRBV7-6
size: few
CDR3: CASSSATGGWSTEAFF
DNA: TGTGCCAGCAGCTCCGCGACAGGGGGCTGGAGCACTGAAGCTTTCTTT

length: 15
D: TRBD1
J: TRBJ2-7
V: TRBV6-6
size: -
CDR3: CASSIDGTGSYEQYF
DNA: TGTGCCAGCAGTATAGACGGGACAGGGTCCTACGAGCAGTACTTC

length: 15
D: TRBD1
J: TRBJ2-1
V: TRBV5-1
size: -
CDR3: CASSLVTGPNREQFF
DNA: TGCGCCAGCAGCTTGGTGACAGGGCCAAACAGGGAGCAGTTCTTC

length: 16
D: TRBD1
J: TRBJ1-1
V: TRBV27
size: -
CDR3: CASSPRASGGGTEAFF
DNA: TGTGCCAGCAGTCCGCGAGCCTCAGGGGGGGGGACTGAAGCTTTCTTT

length: 15
D: -
J: TRBJ2-5
V: TRBV19
size: once
CDR3: CASSPQDGAQETQYF
DNA: TGTGCCAGTAGCCCCCAAGACGGAGCCCAAGAGACCCAGTACTTC

length: 14
D: -
J: TRBJ1-5
V: TRBV6-6
size: -
CDR3: CASTPGQGNQPQHF
DNA: TGTGCCAGCACCCCCGGGCAGGGCAATCAGCCCCAGCATTTT

length: 15
D: TRBD1
J: TRBJ2-5
V: TRBV5-4
size: -
CDR3: CASSWGQERQETQYF
DNA: TGTGCCAGCAGCTGGGGACAGGAAAGACAAGAGACCCAGTACTTC

length: 14
D: TRBD1
J: TRBJ1-2
V: TRBV19
size: -
CDR3: CASRGTGLGYGYTF
DNA: TGTGCCAGTAGAGGGACAGGGCTTGGCTATGGCTACACCTTC